This is a list of T cell receptor beta chains from one sample in a study of blood T cell repertoires in COVID-19. Sequencing was performed with immunoSEQ multiplex PCR; in TCRdb, only in-frame clones are kept and a portion is missing. The sample yields tens of thousands of clones, around 85% seen once. Sequenced input: peripheral blood. These TCRs come from a man older than 75 in a cohort sampled during active COVID-19. Each CDR3 is given with its conserved first and last residue. A D gene is named only where the DNA matches it firmly. A row's size may be missing; if present it is once, few, many or a size class.

V	D	size	J	DNA	CDR3
TRBV23-1	TRBD1	.	TRBJ1-2	TGCGCCAGCACCAAATGGGACAGGGGAGCCTATGGCTACACCTTC	CASTKWDRGAYGYTF
TRBV5-1	TRBD2	.	TRBJ2-3	TGCGCCAGCTGGGGCACCGGGACTAGCGGCACAGATACGCAGTATTTT	CASWGTGTSGTDTQYF
TRBV7-8	.	.	TRBJ1-4	TGTGCCAGCAGCTTAAGACAGTCTAATGAAAAACTGTTTTTT	CASSLRQSNEKLFF
TRBV6-6	.	.	TRBJ1-1	TGTGCCAGCAGTTACTCGAAAGGAGACACTGAAGCTTTCTTT	CASSYSKGDTEAFF
TRBV7-3	TRBD1	.	TRBJ2-5	TGTGCCAGCAGTGATACAGGGGAAGAGACCCAGTACTTC	CASSDTGEETQYF
TRBV2	TRBD2	.	TRBJ2-1	TGTGCCAGCAGTGACCGTCCAGCGGGGGCGAGTGAGCAGTTCTTC	CASSDRPAGASEQFF
TRBV29-1	.	.	TRBJ1-1	TGCAGCGTTGGTACAGTGAACACTGAAGCTTTCTTT	CSVGTVNTEAFF
TRBV19	.	.	TRBJ2-3	TGTGCCAGTCGCCAGGGCGCAGATACGCAGTATTTT	CASRQGADTQYF
TRBV5-1	TRBD2	once	TRBJ2-3	TGCGCCAGCAGCTTGCCGGGTAGCGGGGTGCCCGGGGGCACAGATACGCAGTATTTT	CASSLPGSGVPGGTDTQYF
TRBV5-1	TRBD1	.	TRBJ1-6	TGCGCCAGCAGCCCCTATGGATCGACAGGGAGCTATTCACCCCTCCACTTT	CASSPYGSTGSYSPLHF
TRBV4-3	.	.	TRBJ1-5	TGCGCCAGCAGCCAGACCAGGGACTCCAATCAGCCCCAGCATTTT	CASSQTRDSNQPQHF
TRBV28	.	.	TRBJ1-5	TGTGCCAGCAGTTTTAGACAGCTATCTAGCAATCAGCCCCAGCATTTT	CASSFRQLSSNQPQHF
TRBV3-1/TRBV3-2	.	.	TRBJ2-5	TGTGCCAGCAGCCAAAGCGGTTACCAAGAGACCCAGTACTTC	CASSQSGYQETQYF
TRBV5-6	.	.	TRBJ2-4	TGTGCCAGCAGCTTGCGGCAGACAGGTGGCAACATTCAGTACTTC	CASSLRQTGGNIQYF
TRBV2	.	.	TRBJ2-1	TGTGCCAGCAGTTACCGGGACTGGTCCTACAATGAGCAGTTCTTC	CASSYRDWSYNEQFF
TRBV7-3	TRBD1	.	TRBJ2-7	TGTGCCAGCAGCTTAGACAGGGACGAGCAGTACTTC	CASSLDRDEQYF
TRBV6-6	TRBD1	.	TRBJ1-4	TGTGCCAGCAGGCGACAGGGCTTGGGTGAAAAACTGTTTTTT	CASRRQGLGEKLFF
TRBV28	.	.	TRBJ1-1	TGTGCCAGCAGTCGGGGGGACACTGAAGCTTTCTTT	CASSRGDTEAFF
TRBV3-1/TRBV3-2	.	.	TRBJ1-2	TGTGCCAGCAGCCAAGCAGGAGGAGGCTACACCTTC	CASSQAGGGYTF
TRBV6-2/TRBV6-3	TRBD2	few	TRBJ2-3	TGTGCCAGCAGTTACCAGCGGGGGGGCAGGGCAGATACGCAGTATTTT	CASSYQRGGRADTQYF
TRBV6-5	TRBD1	.	TRBJ1-5	TGTGCCAGCAGGGCGGGACAGGGCCAGCCCCAGCATTTT	CASRAGQGQPQHF
TRBV6-5	.	.	TRBJ2-6	TGTGCCAGCAGTTACGTAGATATCCCTGGGGCCAACGTCCTGACTTTC	CASSYVDIPGANVLTF
TRBV7-2	.	.	TRBJ2-5	TGTGCCAGCAGCTTAACGCCAGGGCGGTCGGGGACCCAGTACTTC	CASSLTPGRSGTQYF
TRBV2	.	.	TRBJ1-4	TGTGCCAGCAGTTTTGATGGGGGCGGTGAAAAACTGTTTTTT	CASSFDGGGEKLFF
TRBV18	TRBD1	.	TRBJ2-7	TGTGCCAGCTCACGGGGACAGGGGGCGGCCGAGCAGTACTTC	CASSRGQGAAEQYF
TRBV9	TRBD1	.	TRBJ2-3	TGTGCCAGCAGCGTCACAGGGGTCATAGATACGCAGTATTTT	CASSVTGVIDTQYF
TRBV11-2	TRBD2	.	TRBJ2-1	TGTGCCAGCAGCTTTGGACTAGCCCGGCGGGATGAGCAGTTCTTC	CASSFGLARRDEQFF
TRBV3-1/TRBV3-2	.	.	TRBJ1-1	TGTGCCAGCAGCCAAGGGGAGTTCCTTGGCACTGAAGCTTTCTTT	CASSQGEFLGTEAFF
TRBV7-8	TRBD2	.	TRBJ2-1	TGTGCCAGCTTACTAGCGGGGGGTTACAATGAGCAGTTCTTC	CASLLAGGYNEQFF
TRBV5-1	TRBD2	.	TRBJ2-5	TGCGCCAGCAGCTTTTCTACGATGACTAGCGGGAAAGAGACCCAGTACTTC	CASSFSTMTSGKETQYF
TRBV5-4	.	.	TRBJ2-5	TGTGCCAGCAGCTCCCAACTGGGGGGGCCCTTTCAAGAGACCCAGTACTTC	CASSSQLGGPFQETQYF
TRBV7-7	TRBD2	.	TRBJ2-1	TGTGCCAGCAGCTTAGAAGCTAGCGGGGGGAGCAATGAGCAGTTCTTC	CASSLEASGGSNEQFF
TRBV28	.	.	TRBJ2-5	TGTGCCAGCACCCTGAGGGAGACCCAGTACTTC	CASTLRETQYF
TRBV7-9	.	.	TRBJ2-3	TGTGCCAGCAGCTTCGCAGATACGCAGTATTTT	CASSFADTQYF
TRBV5-1	.	.	TRBJ2-2	TGCGCCAGCAGCTCCAACAGGACCCCCCGGGAGCTGTTTTTT	CASSSNRTPRELFF
TRBV7-2	TRBD1	.	TRBJ1-2	TGTGCCAGCAGCTTAGAACAGGGGGCCTTCTATGGCTACACCTTC	CASSLEQGAFYGYTF
TRBV5-1	TRBD1	.	TRBJ2-1	TGCGCCAGCAGCTTGCCGGGACAGCTATACAATGAGCAGTTCTTC	CASSLPGQLYNEQFF
TRBV27	.	.	TRBJ1-2	TGTGCCAGCAGCTGGGGGGGCGAAGCCTATGGCTACACCTTC	CASSWGGEAYGYTF
TRBV24-1	TRBD1	.	TRBJ1-2	TGTGCCACCAGTGAAAACAGGGGGCGCGTTGGCTACACCTTC	CATSENRGRVGYTF
TRBV9	TRBD2	.	TRBJ2-7	TGTGCCAGCAGCGTAGCGGGAGGGAGCTCCTACGAGCAGTACTTC	CASSVAGGSSYEQYF
TRBV5-5	TRBD1	.	TRBJ1-4	TGTGCCAGCAGCCCGGGACAGGGGCACGAAAAACTGTTTTTT	CASSPGQGHEKLFF